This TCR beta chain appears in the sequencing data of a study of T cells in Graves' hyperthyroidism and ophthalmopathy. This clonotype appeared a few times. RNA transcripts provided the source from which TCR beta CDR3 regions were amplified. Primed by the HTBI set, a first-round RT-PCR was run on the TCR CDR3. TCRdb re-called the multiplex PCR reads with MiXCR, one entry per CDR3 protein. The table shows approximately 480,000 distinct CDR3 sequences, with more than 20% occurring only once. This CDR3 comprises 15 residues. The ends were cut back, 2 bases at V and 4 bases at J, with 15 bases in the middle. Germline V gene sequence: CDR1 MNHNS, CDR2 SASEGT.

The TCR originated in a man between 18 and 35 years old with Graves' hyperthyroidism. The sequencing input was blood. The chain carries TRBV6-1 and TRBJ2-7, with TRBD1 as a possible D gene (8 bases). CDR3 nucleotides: TGTGCCAGCAGTGAACAGACAGGGGAGGGATACGAGCAGTACTTC. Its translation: CASSEQTGEGYEQYF.